Here is one TCR beta chain with its context. Germline and junction disagree at one end, which may indicate a read error. CDR1 SGHTA and CDR2 FQGNSA come from the germline V gene. The CDR3 contains 15 residues. The table came from immunoSEQ multiplex PCR; TCRdb's copy has only in-frame clones and leaves some out. The sample has approximately 50,000 clones, nearly 80% seen once. The sample is drawn from a study of OX40 agonist ivuxolimab in advanced cancers. The specimen was CD4+ or CD8+ T cells sorted from blood, collected in a trial of the OX40 agonist ivuxolimab. The receptor was isolated from an adult with an advanced solid tumor such as melanoma, head and neck, liver or kidney cancer. J is TRBJ1-4 and V is TRBV7-2; perhaps TRBD1 as D (5 bases). The chain's CDR3 is CASSLEAGRNENLFF. CDR3 nucleotides: TGTGCCAGCAGCTTAGAGGCAGGGCGCAATGAAAACCTGTTTTTT.